What follows are 22 T cell receptor beta chains derived from one specimen sequenced in a study of shared clonotypes between healthy human individuals. Measured with immunoSEQ multiplex PCR; TCRdb has only the in-frame clones, and not every one. The table lists around 2.3 million clones, approximately 96% of them singletons. The source material was naive CD4+ T cells sorted from blood. Subset reported: CD45RA+ positively selected. These receptors came from a man between 18 and 35 years old in good health.

In the case of this clone: Other nucleotide sequences from this sample produce the same CDR3. The rearrangement joins TRBV5-1 to TRBJ1-2, with 7 bases that match TRBD1. Germline CDR1 is SGHRS and CDR2 is YFSETQ. The CDR3 runs to 15 residues. J gave up 2 bases and V 0 bases, and 4 bases lay outside the gene matches. CDR3 protein: CASSLVGTVNYGYTF. CDR3 DNA: TGCGCCAGCAGCTTGGTGGGGACAGTCAACTATGGCTACACCTTC.

The gene calls are TRBV6-1 and TRBJ1-4; D is perhaps TRBD1 (6 bases). The CDR3 runs to 14 residues. V was trimmed by 6 bases and J by 0 bases, leaving 8 bases between them. The germline gives CDR1 MNHNS, CDR2 SASEGT. CDR3 sequence: CASSRDTTNEKLFF. The CDR3 nucleotides read TGTGCCAGCAGCCGGGACACAACTAATGAAAAACTGTTTTTT.

The chain employs TRBV19 and TRBJ1-5; maybe TRBD1 (6 bases). Germline CDR1 LNHDA, CDR2 SQIVND (reference sequence). The length of the CDR3 is 13 residues. Trimming removed 4 bases from V and 6 bases from J, with 10 bases in between. In DNA form, the CDR3 reads TGTGCCAGTAGTACACAGGGACGTCAGCCCCAGCATTTT. As protein: CASSTQGRQPQHF. The full variable domain, in which reference TRBV19 and TRBJ1-5 provide the parts outside the CDR3, is DGGITQSPKYLFRKEGQNVTLSCEQNLNHDAMYWYRQDPGQGLRLIYYSQIVNDFQKGDIAEGYSVSREKKESFPLTVTSAQKNPTAFYLCASSTQGRQPQHFGDGTRLSIL.

J is TRBJ2-6 and V is TRBV5-1, with D uncertain. V was trimmed by 0 bases and J by 0 bases, leaving 4 bases between them. Germline V gives CDR1 SGHRS, CDR2 YFSETQ. CDR3 size: 15 residues. The CDR3 region is CASSLDNSGANVLTF. The CDR3 region has the DNA TGCGCCAGCAGCTTGGACAACTCTGGGGCCAACGTCCTGACTTTC.

The chain carries TRBV7-9 and TRBJ1-4; the match to TRBD1 covers 9 bases. Germline values: CDR1 SEHNR, CDR2 FQNEAQ (reference sequence). The CDR3 length is 16 residues. Unmatched junction bases numbered 11, after V lost 5 bases and J lost 7 bases. In DNA, the CDR3 is TGTGCCAGCAGCCTATGGAGGGACAGGGTGGGTGAAAAACTGTTTTTT. It codes for CASSLWRDRVGEKLFF.

This chain joins TRBV5-1 and TRBJ1-4, with TRBD1 matching 11 bases. V was pared by 4 bases and J by 2 bases, with 4 bases of the junction left unmatched. Germline lookup yields CDR1 SGHRS and CDR2 YFSETQ. The CDR3 is made up of 16 amino acids. Here the CDR3 reads CASSRDRGNTNEKLFF. CDR3 DNA: TGCGCCAGCAGCCGGGACAGGGGGAACACTAATGAAAAACTGTTTTTT.

V gene TRBV10-3 combines with J gene TRBJ2-5; 10 bases map to TRBD2. Looked up from germline, CDR1 is ENHRY and CDR2 is SYGVKD. Losses at the gene ends were 5 bases for V and 2 bases for J; bases not matched to a gene: 8. This CDR3 is 16 amino acids long. As DNA, the CDR3 is TGTGCCATCAGTCCAAATCGGACTAGCGGACAAGAGACCCAGTACTTC. It encodes CAISPNRTSGQETQYF.

The CDR3 reads CASRNTGGIGELFF. The CDR3 nucleotides are TGTGCCAGCAGAAATACAGGGGGCATCGGGGAGCTGTTTTTT. The chain uses TRBV6-5 and TRBJ2-2; 9 nucleotides align to TRBD1. The CDR3 loop spans 14 amino acids. The trim removed 6 bases at V and 7 bases at J, leaving 6 bases unmatched. Looked up from germline, CDR1 is MNHEY and CDR2 is SVGAGI.

The rearrangement uses TRBV6-5 and TRBJ2-5; 10 bases are a match to TRBD2. Germline-derived CDR1 and CDR2 are MNHEY and SVGAGI. J was trimmed by 1 base and V by 6 bases; bases with no gene match: 2. The CDR3 is 14 amino acids. The CDR3 reads CASRGLAAQETQYF. In DNA, the CDR3 is TGTGCCAGCAGAGGACTAGCGGCCCAAGAGACCCAGTACTTC.

Points on this clone: The same CDR3 can be traced to other DNA sequences in this sample. The chain is built from TRBV28 and TRBJ1-1, with 7 bases lining up with TRBD1. V was pared by 6 bases and J by 1 base, with 2 bases of the junction left unmatched. Germline CDR1 MDHEN, CDR2 SYDVKM. The CDR3 length is 13 residues. The CDR3 is CASSYRGNTEAFF. The CDR3 nucleotides read TGTGCCAGCAGCTACAGGGGGAACACTGAAGCTTTCTTT.

The chain employs TRBV5-1 and TRBJ2-2; 9 bases map to TRBD2. The V gene end was trimmed by 4 bases and the J gene end by 5 bases; junction bases not matched to a gene: 12. The CDR3 covers 17 residues. CDR1 SGHRS and CDR2 YFSETQ come from the germline V gene. The CDR3 loop is CASSAVAGAPGTGELFF. DNA of the CDR3: TGCGCCAGCAGCGCGGTAGCGGGGGCCCCCGGGACCGGGGAGCTGTTTTTT.

The J gene is TRBJ2-5, the V gene TRBV10-1, with a possible D match to TRBD1 (6 bases). V was clipped by 2 bases and J by 1 base, with 14 bases between them. Per germline, CDR1 WNHNN and CDR2 SYGVQD (reference sequence). This CDR3 is 16 amino acids long. In DNA, the CDR3 is TGCGCCAGCAGTGAGGCTCCAGCACAGGGCCAAGAGACCCAGTACTTC. It is translated as CASSEAPAQGQETQYF.

The chain combines TRBV2 with TRBJ1-2; D remains ambiguous. V was pared by 4 bases and J by 2 bases, with 11 bases between. CDR3 length: 14 residues. Germline values: CDR1 SNHLY, CDR2 FYNNEI. CDR3 bases: TGTGCCAGCAGTGGGATTATTGAGAACTATGGCTACACCTTC. Translation gives CASSGIIENYGYTF. The complete variable domain, with remaining parts taken from reference TRBV2 and TRBJ1-2, reads EPEVTQTPSHQVTQMGQEVILRCVPISNHLYFYWYRQILGQKVEFLVSFYNNEISEKSEIFDDQFSVERPDGSNFTLKIRSTKLEDSAMYFCASSGIIENYGYTFGSGTRLTVV.

This clone is a singleton in its sample. The CDR3 is CASSQGTSGSHTYEQYF. The CDR3 DNA is TGTGCCAGCTCACAAGGGACTAGCGGGAGCCACACCTACGAGCAGTACTTC. The gene calls are TRBV18 and TRBJ2-7, with TRBD2 matching over 14 bases. CDR3 length: 17 residues. Per the germline V gene, CDR1 is KGHSH and CDR2 is LQKENI. V dropped 4 bases and J dropped 2; count of bases not matched to a gene: 7.

Regarding this clone: The sample has other DNA sequences that encode this CDR3 too. The chain uses TRBV30 and TRBJ1-5, with 7 nucleotides matching TRBD1. With V trimmed by 0 bases and J by 2 bases, 4 bases remained unmatched. Germline CDR1 and CDR2: GTSNPN and SVGIG (reference sequence). The CDR3 is 15 residues long. The CDR3 protein is CAWSVVGQGNQPQHF. The CDR3 DNA is TGTGCCTGGAGTGTAGTAGGACAGGGCAATCAGCCCCAGCATTTT.

The chain links TRBV10-3 to TRBJ1-1, with 8 bases fitting TRBD1. V dropped 10 bases and J dropped 0; count of bases not matched to a gene: 4. The CDR3 length is 13 residues. Germline-derived CDR1 and CDR2 are ENHRY and SYGVKD. CDR3 in amino acids: CATQGVMNTEAFF. CDR3 in DNA: TGTGCCACACAGGGGGTCATGAACACTGAAGCTTTCTTT.

This clone was observed once. The chain recombines TRBV7-8 with TRBJ2-7, with 16 bases that match TRBD2. V dropped 3 bases and J dropped 5; count of bases not matched to a gene: 10. The CDR3 is 18 residues long. Germline values: CDR1 SGHVS, CDR2 FQNEAQ. The CDR3 bases are TGTGCCAGCAGCTTTTTAGCTGGGACTAGCGGGAGGGTTAACGAGCAGTACTTC. Residues: CASSFLAGTSGRVNEQYF.

This rearrangement joins TRBV29-1 to TRBJ2-3; D might be TRBD1 (6 bases). CDR1 and CDR2 from the germline V gene are SQVTM and ANQGSEA. This CDR3 comprises 15 residues. Trimming removed 0 bases from V and 6 bases from J, with 16 bases in between. DNA of the CDR3: TGCAGCGTTGAAGATACGGGGACAATCCTTGATACGCAGTATTTT. Residues: CSVEDTGTILDTQYF.

The chain employs TRBV10-3 and TRBJ2-2; D is tentatively TRBD1 or TRBD2 (5 bases each). Between the trimmed V and J ends, which lost 7 bases and 1 base, there was a span of 16 bases. The CDR3 length is 16 residues. Germline CDR1 is ENHRY and CDR2 is SYGVKD. The CDR3 DNA follows: TGTGCCATCAAACAAGGGGTGGGGGAGAACACCGGGGAGCTGTTTTTT. The encoded protein is CAIKQGVGENTGELFF.

A single count supports this clone. J is TRBJ2-1 and V is TRBV29-1; 10 nucleotides align to TRBD2. J lost 7 bases, V lost 6 bases, and 9 bases had no gene match. The CDR3 is made up of 14 amino acids. Germline CDR1 reads SQVTM; CDR2 reads ANQGSEA. The chain's CDR3 is CSVKVAGGGNEQFF. The CDR3 DNA reads as TGCAGCGTCAAAGTAGCGGGAGGAGGGAATGAGCAGTTCTTC.

This clone was observed a single time. The chain uses TRBV11-3 and TRBJ2-1, with no clear D. There are 12 residues in the CDR3. The germline CDR1 and CDR2 sequences are SGHNT and YENEEA. V lost 8 bases to trimming and J lost 5 bases, with 10 bases between them. The DNA of the CDR3 is TGTGCCAGCGCACGGCTTAACAATGAGCAGTTCTTC. Protein product: CASARLNNEQFF.

Note on this clone: Additional DNA sequences in this sample encode the identical CDR3. The chain couples TRBV6-5 to TRBJ1-5; 7 bases match TRBD1. Germline V gene sequence: CDR1 MNHEY, CDR2 SVGAGI. The CDR3 sequence is 14 residues long. J lost 3 bases, V lost 6 bases, and 5 bases had no gene match. The chain's CDR3 is CASSPTGINQPQHF. The CDR3 DNA reads TGTGCCAGCAGCCCGACAGGGATCAATCAGCCCCAGCATTTT.